This TCR beta chain is drawn from a study of blood T cell repertoires in COVID-19. Data came from immunoSEQ multiplex PCR; TCRdb stores just in-frame clones and leaves some out. The sample yields approximately 300,000 clones, around 83% seen once. In germline, CDR1 is ENHRY, CDR2 SYGVKD. The J segment lost 0 bases and the V segment lost 0 bases, leaving 5 bases of the junction unmatched. This CDR3 spans 19 amino acids. This clone was observed a few times. The sequence came from a woman aged 50 to 60 with acute or convalescent COVID-19. Material for sequencing was peripheral blood. The rearrangement uses TRBV10-3 and TRBJ2-3; 14 bases match TRBD2. CDR3 region: CAISESGTSGGPSTDTQYF. DNA of the CDR3: TGTGCCATCAGTGAGTCCGGGACTAGCGGGGGACCTAGCACAGATACGCAGTATTTT.